These T cell receptor beta chains were read from a single sample in a study of Ad26.COV2.S vaccination and SARS-CoV-2 variants. TCRdb's table, derived via immunoSEQ multiplex PCR, lists solely in-frame clones and lacks some. The table includes about 440,000 clones, 70% to 90% detected once. Sequenced here: peripheral blood, sampled in a trial of Ad26.COV2.S vaccine versus placebo. The origin of the receptors is a person between 18 and 60 years old who received the Ad26.COV2.S COVID-19 vaccine or a placebo. The CDR3 runs from the conserved cysteine through the conserved F or W. A D gene is named only where the DNA matches it firmly. A row's size may be missing; if present it is once, few, many or a size class.

v_call: TRBV4-2; d_call: TRBD2; j_call: TRBJ2-5; clone_size: NA; cdr3_nt: TGTGCCAGCAGCCAAGGTGGGGGAGGGCCGGCAGGGGAGACCCAGTACTTC; cdr3_aa: CASSQGGGGPAGETQYF
v_call: TRBV19; d_call: NA; j_call: TRBJ2-7; clone_size: NA; cdr3_nt: TGTGCCAGTAGTCTGGGAGAATGGTACGAGCAGTACTTC; cdr3_aa: CASSLGEWYEQYF
v_call: TRBV3-1/TRBV3-2; d_call: NA; j_call: TRBJ2-7; clone_size: NA; cdr3_nt: TGTGCCAGCAGCCAAGCGGGTACCTACGAGCAGTACTTC; cdr3_aa: CASSQAGTYEQYF
v_call: TRBV6-4; d_call: NA; j_call: TRBJ1-2; clone_size: NA; cdr3_nt: TGTGCCAGCAGCCTCTCGGGGAACTATGGCTACACCTTC; cdr3_aa: CASSLSGNYGYTF
v_call: TRBV7-9; d_call: NA; j_call: TRBJ1-3; clone_size: NA; cdr3_nt: TGTGCCAGCAGCTTAGGTTCCGGCGGCAGCTCTGGAAACACCATATATTTT; cdr3_aa: CASSLGSGGSSGNTIYF
v_call: TRBV3-1/TRBV3-2; d_call: NA; j_call: TRBJ2-7; clone_size: NA; cdr3_nt: TGTGCCAGCAGCCCTCTCCTCGGGCAGCGCTACGAGCAGTACTTC; cdr3_aa: CASSPLLGQRYEQYF
v_call: TRBV6-2/TRBV6-3; d_call: TRBD2; j_call: TRBJ2-1; clone_size: NA; cdr3_nt: TGTGCCAGCAGTTACTCAGCGGGAGGGCCGGTTGAGCAGTTCTTC; cdr3_aa: CASSYSAGGPVEQFF
v_call: TRBV6-6; d_call: TRBD2; j_call: TRBJ2-1; clone_size: few; cdr3_nt: TGTGCCAGCAGTTACATCCGGGGGCGGGGGGATGAGCAGTTCTTC; cdr3_aa: CASSYIRGRGDEQFF
v_call: TRBV5-5; d_call: TRBD1; j_call: TRBJ1-4; clone_size: NA; cdr3_nt: TGTGCCAGCAGCCCCCCAGGGGGAAAACTGTTTTTT; cdr3_aa: CASSPPGGKLFF
v_call: TRBV9; d_call: NA; j_call: TRBJ1-2; clone_size: NA; cdr3_nt: TGTGCCAGCAGCGTAGCCAGGGGCGGATATGGCTACACCTTC; cdr3_aa: CASSVARGGYGYTF
v_call: TRBV30; d_call: NA; j_call: TRBJ2-5; clone_size: NA; cdr3_nt: TGTGCCTGGAAGGTGAGCTCCCAAGAGACCCAGTACTTC; cdr3_aa: CAWKVSSQETQYF
v_call: TRBV6-5; d_call: NA; j_call: TRBJ1-4; clone_size: NA; cdr3_nt: TGTGCCAGCCGCGGTCCGAATGAAAAACTGTTTTTT; cdr3_aa: CASRGPNEKLFF
v_call: TRBV30; d_call: NA; j_call: TRBJ1-2; clone_size: NA; cdr3_nt: TGTGCCTGGAGGACAGGCGACGGCTACACCTTC; cdr3_aa: CAWRTGDGYTF
v_call: TRBV30; d_call: NA; j_call: TRBJ2-7; clone_size: NA; cdr3_nt: TGTGCCTGGAGTGTAGCGGCCGAGGGCGAGCAGTACTTC; cdr3_aa: CAWSVAAEGEQYF
v_call: TRBV30; d_call: NA; j_call: TRBJ1-5; clone_size: NA; cdr3_nt: TGTGCCTGGAGTGAGACAATGGGCCCCCAGCATTTT; cdr3_aa: CAWSETMGPQHF
v_call: TRBV6-2/TRBV6-3; d_call: NA; j_call: TRBJ1-1; clone_size: NA; cdr3_nt: TGTGCCAGCAGTTGGGGTGTCGGGGTCAACACTGAAGCTTTCTTT; cdr3_aa: CASSWGVGVNTEAFF
v_call: TRBV5-4; d_call: TRBD1; j_call: TRBJ1-2; clone_size: NA; cdr3_nt: TGTGCCAGCAGCGGGGGGGACAGAAACTATGGCTACACCTTC; cdr3_aa: CASSGGDRNYGYTF
v_call: TRBV7-3; d_call: NA; j_call: TRBJ2-1; clone_size: NA; cdr3_nt: TGTGCCAGCAGCTTAAGACCGGTACCGGGAACCTCCTACAATGAGCAGTTCTTC; cdr3_aa: CASSLRPVPGTSYNEQFF
v_call: TRBV6-2/TRBV6-3; d_call: NA; j_call: TRBJ2-5; clone_size: NA; cdr3_nt: TGTGCCAGCAGTTACTTGTGGGCCGGAGGAGAGACCCAGTACTTC; cdr3_aa: CASSYLWAGGETQYF
v_call: TRBV27; d_call: NA; j_call: TRBJ1-5; clone_size: NA; cdr3_nt: TGTGCCAGCAGTCCCTATAGCAATCAGCCCCAGCATTTT; cdr3_aa: CASSPYSNQPQHF
v_call: TRBV30; d_call: NA; j_call: TRBJ2-2; clone_size: NA; cdr3_nt: TGTGCCTGGAGTGTTGAGGGAACCGGGGAGCTGTTTTTT; cdr3_aa: CAWSVEGTGELFF
v_call: TRBV10-3; d_call: NA; j_call: TRBJ2-3; clone_size: NA; cdr3_nt: TGTGCCATCAGCAGCGGCACAGATACGCAGTATTTT; cdr3_aa: CAISSGTDTQYF
v_call: TRBV6-5; d_call: NA; j_call: TRBJ2-7; clone_size: NA; cdr3_nt: TGTGCCAGCAGTTACGGCTGGGCATACGAGCAGTACTTC; cdr3_aa: CASSYGWAYEQYF
v_call: TRBV28; d_call: NA; j_call: TRBJ2-5; clone_size: NA; cdr3_nt: TGTGCCAGCAGTTTACGACCCTCCATTCAAGAGACCCAGTACTTC; cdr3_aa: CASSLRPSIQETQYF
v_call: TRBV6-2/TRBV6-3; d_call: TRBD2; j_call: TRBJ2-7; clone_size: NA; cdr3_nt: TGTGCCAGCAGTTACTCGTGGACTAGCGGGAGGATCAGCTCCTACGAGCAGTACTTC; cdr3_aa: CASSYSWTSGRISSYEQYF
v_call: TRBV2; d_call: NA; j_call: TRBJ2-5; clone_size: once; cdr3_nt: TGTGCCAGCAGTGAAGCAGCCAAGAGGGGGACCCAGTACTTC; cdr3_aa: CASSEAAKRGTQYF
v_call: TRBV19; d_call: NA; j_call: TRBJ2-6; clone_size: NA; cdr3_nt: TGTGCCAGTAGCCACAGGGCGGGCGCTTCTGGGGCCAACGTCCTGACTTTC; cdr3_aa: CASSHRAGASGANVLTF
v_call: TRBV5-1; d_call: TRBD2; j_call: TRBJ2-1; clone_size: NA; cdr3_nt: TGCGTCAGCAGCCCCCTGGTGGGTTCGGGGGGAATTGAGCAGTTCTTC; cdr3_aa: CVSSPLVGSGGIEQFF
v_call: TRBV6-6; d_call: NA; j_call: TRBJ1-5; clone_size: few; cdr3_nt: TGTGCCAGCGCCATAAGGGGGGTGAGAATGGATCAGCCCCAGCATTTT; cdr3_aa: CASAIRGVRMDQPQHF
v_call: TRBV7-8; d_call: TRBD1; j_call: TRBJ2-1; clone_size: NA; cdr3_nt: TGTGCCAGCAGCCAAGGGACAGGGAAGGGGGTTTACAATGAGCAGTTCTTC; cdr3_aa: CASSQGTGKGVYNEQFF
v_call: TRBV5-3; d_call: TRBD2; j_call: TRBJ2-3; clone_size: NA; cdr3_nt: TGTGCCAGAAGCTTTAATTCCGGGACTACCAGCACAGATACGCAGTATTTT; cdr3_aa: CARSFNSGTTSTDTQYF
v_call: TRBV10-3; d_call: NA; j_call: TRBJ2-1; clone_size: NA; cdr3_nt: TGTGCCATCAGTGAGTCACAACTAGCTGGCAATGAGCAGTTCTTC; cdr3_aa: CAISESQLAGNEQFF
v_call: TRBV9; d_call: TRBD1; j_call: TRBJ1-1; clone_size: NA; cdr3_nt: TGTGCCAGCAGCAAGACAGGGGAGGGTACTGAAGCTTTCTTT; cdr3_aa: CASSKTGEGTEAFF
v_call: TRBV7-2; d_call: TRBD2; j_call: TRBJ2-7; clone_size: NA; cdr3_nt: TGTGCCAGCAGCTTAATGCTAGCGGTCACCTACGAGCAGTACTTC; cdr3_aa: CASSLMLAVTYEQYF
v_call: TRBV7-8; d_call: TRBD2; j_call: TRBJ2-5; clone_size: NA; cdr3_nt: TGTGCCAGCAGCCCCCCGGGACTAGCAGAGACCCAGTACTTC; cdr3_aa: CASSPPGLAETQYF
v_call: TRBV24-1; d_call: TRBD1; j_call: TRBJ1-1; clone_size: few; cdr3_nt: TGTGCCACCAGCCCCGGGACAGGGTCTGACACTGAAGCTTTCTTT; cdr3_aa: CATSPGTGSDTEAFF
v_call: TRBV19; d_call: NA; j_call: TRBJ1-2; clone_size: NA; cdr3_nt: TGTGCCAGTACCGGGACCACAGACGGCTACACCTTC; cdr3_aa: CASTGTTDGYTF